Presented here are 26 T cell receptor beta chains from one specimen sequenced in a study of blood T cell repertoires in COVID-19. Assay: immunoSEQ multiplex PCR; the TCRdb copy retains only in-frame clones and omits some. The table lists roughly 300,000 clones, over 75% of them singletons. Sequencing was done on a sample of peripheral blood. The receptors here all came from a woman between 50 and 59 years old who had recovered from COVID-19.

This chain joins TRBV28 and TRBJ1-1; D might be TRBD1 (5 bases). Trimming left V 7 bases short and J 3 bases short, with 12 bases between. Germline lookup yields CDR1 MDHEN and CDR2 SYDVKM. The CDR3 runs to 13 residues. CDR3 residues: CASKGRGDTEAFF. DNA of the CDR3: TGTGCCAGCAAAGGACGGGGGGACACTGAAGCTTTCTTT.

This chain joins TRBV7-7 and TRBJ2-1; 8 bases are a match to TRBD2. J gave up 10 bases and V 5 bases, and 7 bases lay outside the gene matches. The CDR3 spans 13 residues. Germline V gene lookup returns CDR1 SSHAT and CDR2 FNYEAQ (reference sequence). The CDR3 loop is CASSLAAGGEQFF. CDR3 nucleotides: TGTGCCAGCAGCCTCGCCGCGGGGGGCGAGCAGTTCTTC.

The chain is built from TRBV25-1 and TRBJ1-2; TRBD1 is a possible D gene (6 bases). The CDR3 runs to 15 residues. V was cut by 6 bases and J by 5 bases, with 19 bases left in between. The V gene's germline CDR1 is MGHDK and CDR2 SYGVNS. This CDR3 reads CASRPRGAGGYGYTF. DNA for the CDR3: TGTGCCAGCAGGCCGCGGGGGGCGGGTGGATATGGCTACACCTTC.

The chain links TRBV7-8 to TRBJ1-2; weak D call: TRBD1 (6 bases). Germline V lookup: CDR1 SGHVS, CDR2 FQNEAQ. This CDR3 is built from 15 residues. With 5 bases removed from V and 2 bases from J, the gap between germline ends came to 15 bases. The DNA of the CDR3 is TGTGCCAGCAGCAGACGGTGGACAGAAAACTATGGCTACACCTTC. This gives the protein CASSRRWTENYGYTF.

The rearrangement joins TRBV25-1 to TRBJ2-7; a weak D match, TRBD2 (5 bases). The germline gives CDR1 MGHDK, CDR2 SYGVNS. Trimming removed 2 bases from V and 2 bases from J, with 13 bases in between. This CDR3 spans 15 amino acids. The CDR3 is CASSEPGLPTYEQYF. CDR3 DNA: TGTGCCAGCAGTGAACCTGGACTGCCGACCTACGAGCAGTACTTC.

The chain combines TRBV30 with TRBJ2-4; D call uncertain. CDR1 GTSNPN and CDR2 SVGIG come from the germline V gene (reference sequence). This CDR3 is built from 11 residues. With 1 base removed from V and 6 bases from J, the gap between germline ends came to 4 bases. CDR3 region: CAWSARNIQYF. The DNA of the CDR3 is TGTGCCTGGAGTGCGAGAAACATTCAGTACTTC.

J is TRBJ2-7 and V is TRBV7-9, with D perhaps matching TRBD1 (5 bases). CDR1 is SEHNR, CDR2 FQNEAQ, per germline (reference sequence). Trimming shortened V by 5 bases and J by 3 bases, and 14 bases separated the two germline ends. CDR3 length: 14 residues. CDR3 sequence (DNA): TGTGCCAGCAGCCATCGAGACAGTTTCTACGAGCAGTACTTC. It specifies CASSHRDSFYEQYF.

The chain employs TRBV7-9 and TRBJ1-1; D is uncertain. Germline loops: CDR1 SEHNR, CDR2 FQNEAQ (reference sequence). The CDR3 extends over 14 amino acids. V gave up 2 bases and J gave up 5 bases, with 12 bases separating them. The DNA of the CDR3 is TGTGCCAGCAGCTTATCGAGGTTGTGGACTGAAGCTTTCTTT. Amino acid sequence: CASSLSRLWTEAFF.

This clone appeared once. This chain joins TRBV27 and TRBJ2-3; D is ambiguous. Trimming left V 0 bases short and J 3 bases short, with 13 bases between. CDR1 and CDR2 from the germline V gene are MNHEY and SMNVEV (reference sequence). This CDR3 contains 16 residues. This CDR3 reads CASSLSARVGTDTQYF. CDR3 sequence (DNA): TGTGCCAGCAGTTTATCCGCTAGAGTGGGTACAGATACGCAGTATTTT.

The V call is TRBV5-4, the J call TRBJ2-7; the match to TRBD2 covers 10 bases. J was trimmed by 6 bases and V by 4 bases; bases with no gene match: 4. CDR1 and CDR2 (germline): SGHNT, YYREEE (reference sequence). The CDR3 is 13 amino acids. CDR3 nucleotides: TGTGCCAGCAGCAGGCTAGCGGGAGTCGAGCAGTACTTC. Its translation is CASSRLAGVEQYF.

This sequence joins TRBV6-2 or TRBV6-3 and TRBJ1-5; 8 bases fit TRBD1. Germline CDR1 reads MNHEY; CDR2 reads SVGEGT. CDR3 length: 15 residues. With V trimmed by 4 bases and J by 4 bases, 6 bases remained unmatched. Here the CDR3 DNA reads TGTGCCAGCAGTTCAGGACAGGGTTCGAATCAGCCCCAGCATTTT. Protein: CASSSGQGSNQPQHF.

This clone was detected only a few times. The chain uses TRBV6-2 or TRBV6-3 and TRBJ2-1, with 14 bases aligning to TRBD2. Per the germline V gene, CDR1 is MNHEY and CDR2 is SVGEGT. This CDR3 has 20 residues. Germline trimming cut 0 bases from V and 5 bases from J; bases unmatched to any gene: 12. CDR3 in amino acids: CASSYSSPGLAGVWDNEQFF. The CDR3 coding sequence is TGTGCCAGCAGTTACTCGAGTCCGGGACTAGCGGGAGTTTGGGACAATGAGCAGTTCTTC.

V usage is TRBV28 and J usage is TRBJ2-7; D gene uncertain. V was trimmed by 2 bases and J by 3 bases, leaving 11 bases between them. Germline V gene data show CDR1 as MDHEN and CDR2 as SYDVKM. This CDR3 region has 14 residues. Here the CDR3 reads CASSLTVPYYEQYF. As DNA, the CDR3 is TGTGCCAGCAGTTTAACAGTGCCCTACTACGAGCAGTACTTC.

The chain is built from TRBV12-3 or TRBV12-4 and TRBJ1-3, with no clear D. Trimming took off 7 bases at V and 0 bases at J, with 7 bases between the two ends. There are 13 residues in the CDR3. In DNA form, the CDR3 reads TGTGCCAGCACCTTTAGCTCTGGAAACACCATATATTTT. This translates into CASTFSSGNTIYF.

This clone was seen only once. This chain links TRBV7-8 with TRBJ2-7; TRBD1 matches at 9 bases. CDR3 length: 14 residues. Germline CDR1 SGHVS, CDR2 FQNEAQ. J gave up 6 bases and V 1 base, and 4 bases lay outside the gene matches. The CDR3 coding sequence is TGTGCCAGCAGCTTAGACAGGGGGCCCTCCGAGCAGTACTTC. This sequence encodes CASSLDRGPSEQYF.

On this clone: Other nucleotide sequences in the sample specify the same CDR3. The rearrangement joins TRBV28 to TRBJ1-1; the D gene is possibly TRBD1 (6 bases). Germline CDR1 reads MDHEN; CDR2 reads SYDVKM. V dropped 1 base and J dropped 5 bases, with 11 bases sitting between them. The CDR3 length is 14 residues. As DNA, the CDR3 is TGTGCCAGCAGTTTATCGGGAGGGGGGACTGAAGCTTTCTTT. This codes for CASSLSGGGTEAFF.

The CDR3 region is CASSEWDRTLAGYTF. In nucleotides, the CDR3 is TGTGCCAGCAGTGAATGGGACAGGACTTTAGCGGGCTACACCTTC. The chain has TRBV2 and TRBJ1-2, with 8 bases matching TRBD1. Germline lookup yields CDR1 SNHLY and CDR2 FYNNEI. V was clipped by 2 bases and J by 8 bases; unmatched bases: 10. This CDR3 region has 15 residues.

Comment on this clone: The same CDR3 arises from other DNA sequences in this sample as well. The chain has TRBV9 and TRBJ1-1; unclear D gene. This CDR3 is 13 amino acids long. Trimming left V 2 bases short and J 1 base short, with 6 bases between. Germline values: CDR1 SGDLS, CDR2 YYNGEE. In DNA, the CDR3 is TGTGCCAGCAGCGTTACGGGGAACACTGAAGCTTTCTTT. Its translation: CASSVTGNTEAFF.

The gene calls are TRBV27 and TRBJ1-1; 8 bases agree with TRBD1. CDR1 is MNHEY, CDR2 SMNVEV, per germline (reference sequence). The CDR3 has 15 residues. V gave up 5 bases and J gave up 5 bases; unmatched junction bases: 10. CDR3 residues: CASSARQGRGTEAFF. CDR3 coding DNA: TGTGCCAGCAGTGCTCGACAGGGGCGGGGGACTGAAGCTTTCTTT.

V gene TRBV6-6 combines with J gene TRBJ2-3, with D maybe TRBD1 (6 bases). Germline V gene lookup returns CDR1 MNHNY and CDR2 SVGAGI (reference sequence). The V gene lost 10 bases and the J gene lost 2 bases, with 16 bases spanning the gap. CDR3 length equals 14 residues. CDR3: CATNTGYPTDTQYF. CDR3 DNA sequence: TGTGCCACCAACACAGGGTACCCCACAGATACGCAGTATTTT.

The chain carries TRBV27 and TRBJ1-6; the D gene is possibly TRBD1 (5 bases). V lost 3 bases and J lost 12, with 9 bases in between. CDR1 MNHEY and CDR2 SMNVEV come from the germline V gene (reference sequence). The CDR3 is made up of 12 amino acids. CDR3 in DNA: TGTGCCAGCAGTTTCCCGGGGGGACCCCTCCACTTT. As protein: CASSFPGGPLHF.

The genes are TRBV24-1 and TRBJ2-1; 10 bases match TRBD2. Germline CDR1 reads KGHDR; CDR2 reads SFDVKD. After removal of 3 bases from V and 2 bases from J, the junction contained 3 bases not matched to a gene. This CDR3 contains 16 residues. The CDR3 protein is CATSDDLAGAYNEQFF. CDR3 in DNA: TGTGCCACCAGTGATGACCTAGCGGGGGCCTACAATGAGCAGTTCTTC.

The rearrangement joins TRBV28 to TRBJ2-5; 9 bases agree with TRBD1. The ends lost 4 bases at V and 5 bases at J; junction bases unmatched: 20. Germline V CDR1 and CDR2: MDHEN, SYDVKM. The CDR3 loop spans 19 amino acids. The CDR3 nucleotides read TGTGCCAGCAGTTCAGCCAAATTACGAAGGACAGGGGAGGAGGAGACCCAGTACTTC. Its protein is CASSSAKLRRTGEEETQYF.

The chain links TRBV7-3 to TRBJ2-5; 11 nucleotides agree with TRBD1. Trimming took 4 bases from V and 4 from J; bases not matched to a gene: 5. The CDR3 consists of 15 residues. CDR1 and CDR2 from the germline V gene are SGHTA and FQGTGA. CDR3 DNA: TGTGCCAGCAGCTGGACAGGGGGCGCTTCAGAGACCCAGTACTTC. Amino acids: CASSWTGGASETQYF.

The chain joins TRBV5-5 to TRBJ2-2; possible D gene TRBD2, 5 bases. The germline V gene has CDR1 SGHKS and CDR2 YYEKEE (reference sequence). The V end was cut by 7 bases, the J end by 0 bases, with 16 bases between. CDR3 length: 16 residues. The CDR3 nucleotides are TGTGCCAGCCGCCGAGGGCTAGTGCCGAACACCGGGGAGCTGTTTTTT. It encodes CASRRGLVPNTGELFF.

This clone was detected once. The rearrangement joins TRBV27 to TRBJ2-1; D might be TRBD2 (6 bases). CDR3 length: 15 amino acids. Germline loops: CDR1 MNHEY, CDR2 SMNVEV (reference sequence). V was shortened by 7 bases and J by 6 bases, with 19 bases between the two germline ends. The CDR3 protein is CASTLRRGTGNEQFF. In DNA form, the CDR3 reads TGTGCCAGCACCCTCCGACGGGGGACGGGCAATGAGCAGTTCTTC.